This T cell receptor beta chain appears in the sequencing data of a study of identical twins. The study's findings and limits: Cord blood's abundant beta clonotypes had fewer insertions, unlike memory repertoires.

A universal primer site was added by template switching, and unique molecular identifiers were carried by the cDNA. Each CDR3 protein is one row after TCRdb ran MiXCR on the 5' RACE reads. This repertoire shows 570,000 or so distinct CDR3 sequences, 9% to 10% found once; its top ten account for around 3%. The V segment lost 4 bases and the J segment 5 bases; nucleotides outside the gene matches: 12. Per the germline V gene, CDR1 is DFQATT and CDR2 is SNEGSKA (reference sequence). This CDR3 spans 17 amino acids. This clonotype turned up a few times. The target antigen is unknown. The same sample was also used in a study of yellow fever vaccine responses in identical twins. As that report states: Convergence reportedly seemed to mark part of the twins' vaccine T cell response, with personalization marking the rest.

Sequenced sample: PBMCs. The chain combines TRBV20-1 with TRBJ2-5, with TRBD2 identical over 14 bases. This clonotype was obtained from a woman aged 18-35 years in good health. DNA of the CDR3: TGCAGTGCTATGGGACTAGCGGGGGCCTCGCTGTCGGAGACCCAGTACTTC. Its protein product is CSAMGLAGASLSETQYF.